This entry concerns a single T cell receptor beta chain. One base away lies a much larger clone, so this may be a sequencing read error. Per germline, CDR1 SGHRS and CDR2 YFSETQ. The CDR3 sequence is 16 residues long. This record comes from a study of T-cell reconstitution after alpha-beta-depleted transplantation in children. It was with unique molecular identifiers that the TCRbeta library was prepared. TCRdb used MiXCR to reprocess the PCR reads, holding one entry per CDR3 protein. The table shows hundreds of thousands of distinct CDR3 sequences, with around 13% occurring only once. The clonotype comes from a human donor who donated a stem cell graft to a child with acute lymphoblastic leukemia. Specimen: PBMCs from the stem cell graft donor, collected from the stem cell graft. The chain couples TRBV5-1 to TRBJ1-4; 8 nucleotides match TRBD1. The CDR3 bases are TGCGCCAGCAGCTCCCCCGACAGGGGAGCTAATAAAAAACTGTTTTTT. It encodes CASSSPDRGANKKLFF. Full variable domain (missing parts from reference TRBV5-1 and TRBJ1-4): KAGVTQTPRYLIKTRGQQVTLSCSPISGHRSVSWYQQTPGQGLQFLFEYFSETQRNKGNFPGRFSGRQFSNSRSEMNVSTLELGDSALYLCASSSPDRGANKKLFFGSGTQLSVL.